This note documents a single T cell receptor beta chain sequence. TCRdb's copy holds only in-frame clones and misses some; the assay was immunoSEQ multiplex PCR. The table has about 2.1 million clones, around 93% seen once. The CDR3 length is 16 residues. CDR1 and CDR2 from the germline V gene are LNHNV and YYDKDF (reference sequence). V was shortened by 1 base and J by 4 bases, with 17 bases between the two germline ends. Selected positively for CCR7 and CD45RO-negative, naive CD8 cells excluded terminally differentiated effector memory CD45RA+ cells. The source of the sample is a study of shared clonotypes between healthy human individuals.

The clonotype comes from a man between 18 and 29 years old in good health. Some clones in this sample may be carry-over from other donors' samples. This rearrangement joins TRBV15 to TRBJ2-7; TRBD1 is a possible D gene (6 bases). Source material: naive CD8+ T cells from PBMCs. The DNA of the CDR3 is TGTGCCACCAGCAGAGTCCCCGGGCCAGGGGCATACGAGCAGTACTTC. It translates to CATSRVPGPGAYEQYF.